These 14 T cell receptor beta chains originate from one sample sequenced in a study of T cell responses to AZD1222 COVID-19 vaccine. The protocol was immunoSEQ multiplex PCR, while the TCRdb copy is restricted to in-frame clones and leaves out a portion. This repertoire shows approximately 170,000 clones, about 91% found once; its top ten account for 11%. The material sequenced was peripheral blood, taken 28 days after the second AZD1222 dose. Receptors were obtained from an adult who received the AZD1222 COVID-19 vaccine.

This chain connects TRBV7-2 to TRBJ2-3; TRBD2 might be the D (7 bases). Germline assignment: CDR1 SGHTA and CDR2 FQGNSA. The CDR3 spans 16 residues. V dropped 1 base and J dropped 2 bases, with 13 bases sitting between them. Written as DNA, the CDR3 is TGTGCCAGCAGCTTAGTTGGAGGGGGGGACACAGATACGCAGTATTTT. As protein: CASSLVGGGDTDTQYF.

V and J are TRBV5-1 and TRBJ1-5, with no clear D. The length of the CDR3 is 12 residues. V was cut by 4 bases and J by 9 bases, with 11 bases left in between. The germline V gene has CDR1 SGHRS and CDR2 YFSETQ. In DNA, the CDR3 is TGCGCCAGCAGCAGGGATGGGTGGCCCCAGCATTTT. This translates into CASSRDGWPQHF.

The chain is built from TRBV5-5 and TRBJ1-2; no reliable D call. The length of the CDR3 is 12 residues. Germline CDR1 reads SGHKS; CDR2 reads YYEKEE (reference sequence). With 4 bases removed from V and 5 bases from J, the gap between germline ends came to 9 bases. This CDR3 is CASSLLVYGYTF. CDR3 bases: TGTGCCAGCAGCCTTCTTGTATATGGCTACACCTTC. Filled out from reference TRBV5-5 and TRBJ1-2, the complete variable domain reads DAGVTQSPTHLIKTRGQQVTLRCSPISGHKSVSWYQQVLGQGPQFIFQYYEKEERGRGNFPDRFSARQFPNYSSELNVNALLLGDSALYLCASSLLVYGYTFGSGTRLTVV.

The CDR3 nucleotides are TGTGCCAGCAGCCCCGAAGGGCCGAGAGCGTACGAGCAGTACTTC. This translates into CASSPEGPRAYEQYF. The chain couples TRBV7-8 to TRBJ2-7; no clear D. With 5 bases removed from V and 4 bases from J, the gap between germline ends came to 18 bases. This CDR3 has 15 residues. In germline, CDR1 is SGHVS, CDR2 FQNEAQ.

The rearrangement uses TRBV7-9 and TRBJ2-7; D gene ambiguous. The CDR3 covers 14 residues. CDR1 and CDR2 from the germline V gene are SEHNR and FQNEAQ (reference sequence). The V end was cut by 11 bases, the J end by 0 bases, with 17 bases between. CDR3 DNA sequence: TGTGCCGTCAGTATTGTGCTGGACTCCTACGAGCAGTACTTC. Its protein is CAVSIVLDSYEQYF.

This clone has only a few counts. This chain links TRBV3-1 (or the pseudogene TRBV3-2) with TRBJ2-5; tentative D call: TRBD1 (6 bases). Trimming took off 0 bases at V and 5 bases at J, with 19 bases between the two ends. Germline V CDR1 and CDR2: LGHDT, YNNKEL (reference sequence). CDR3 size: 17 residues. Here the CDR3 DNA reads TGTGCCAGCAGCCAAGATCGTCTGGACAGTCCCAGGGAGACCCAGTACTTC. Amino acid sequence: CASSQDRLDSPRETQYF.

This chain uses TRBV5-4 with TRBJ2-2; 9 bases align to TRBD1. The CDR3 spans 15 residues. The V segment lost 5 bases and the J segment 6 bases; nucleotides outside the gene matches: 8. The germline gives CDR1 SGHNT, CDR2 YYREEE (reference sequence). The chain's CDR3 is CASSPDRGGPGELFF. CDR3 coding DNA: TGTGCCAGCAGTCCGGACAGGGGAGGACCCGGGGAGCTGTTTTTT. The full variable domain, completed using reference TRBV5-4 and TRBJ2-2, is ETGVTQSPTHLIKTRGQQVTLRCSSQSGHNTVSWYQQALGQGPQFIFQYYREEENGRGNFPPRFSGLQFPNYSSELNVNALELDDSALYLCASSPDRGGPGELFFGEGSRLTVL.

The J gene is TRBJ1-2, the V gene TRBV6-5; D not resolved. Germline values: CDR1 MNHEY, CDR2 SVGAGI. V dropped 4 bases and J dropped 8 bases, with 14 bases sitting between them. The length of the CDR3 is 13 residues. DNA for the CDR3: TGTGCCAGCAGTTCGGGCCTCCTTCAGGGCTACACCTTC. Translated: CASSSGLLQGYTF.

The rearrangement uses TRBV19 and TRBJ1-5, with D perhaps TRBD1 (6 bases). CDR1 and CDR2 (germline): LNHDA, SQIVND (reference sequence). The CDR3 contains 15 residues. Deletions cut 1 base from V and 6 bases from J, with 13 bases between. In nucleotides, the CDR3 is TGTGCCAGTAGTATAGGTCCGGGGGGCAGTCAGCCCCAGCATTTT. Amino acids: CASSIGPGGSQPQHF.

This chain uses TRBV6-2 or TRBV6-3 with TRBJ1-2, with 8 bases matching TRBD1. Looked up from germline, CDR1 is MNHEY and CDR2 is SVGEGT. V lost 5 bases, J lost 5 bases, and 13 bases stayed unmatched. This CDR3 comprises 16 residues. The CDR3 DNA follows: TGTGCCAGCAGTGGAACTAACAGGGGGTACGGATATGGCTACACCTTC. Its translation is CASSGTNRGYGYGYTF.

J is TRBJ1-2 and V is TRBV6-6; TRBD1 matches at 8 bases. Per the germline V gene, CDR1 is MNHNY and CDR2 is SVGAGI (reference sequence). CDR3 length: 16 amino acids. With V trimmed by 2 bases and J by 7 bases, 12 bases remained unmatched. The CDR3 region has the DNA TGTGCCAGCAGTTACATTCACAGGGGGAGTGGGGGTGGCTACACCTTC. It is translated as CASSYIHRGSGGGYTF.

This clone was recorded once. The V call is TRBV7-2, the J call TRBJ1-5; possibly TRBD1 for D (5 bases). The germline CDR1 and CDR2 sequences are SGHTA and FQGNSA. The CDR3 spans 15 residues. V gave up 6 bases and J gave up 3 bases, with 15 bases separating them. The CDR3 DNA reads as TGTGCCAGCAGTCTCAGTGGGGGGTACAATCAGCCCCAGCATTTT. Protein product: CASSLSGGYNQPQHF. Full variable domain (rest looked up from reference TRBV7-2 and TRBJ1-5): GAGVSQSPSNKVTEKGKDVELRCDPISGHTALYWYRQSLGQGLEFLIYFQGNSAPDKSGLPSDRFSAERTGGSVSTLTIQRTQQEDSAVYLCASSLSGGYNQPQHFGDGTRLSIL.

V gene TRBV21-1 combines with J gene TRBJ1-5. TRBV21-1 is a listed pseudogene. The CDR3 contains 10 residues. CDR3 DNA sequence: TGTGCCGGCACGGGGGGGCCCCAGCATTTT. This codes for CAGTGGPQHF.

The rearrangement joins TRBV15 to TRBJ1-4, with D possibly TRBD1 on 5 matching bases. V lost 3 bases and J lost 0, with 14 bases in between. The CDR3 is made up of 17 amino acids. Germline CDR1 LNHNV, CDR2 YYDKDF (reference sequence). DNA of the CDR3: TGTGCCACCAGCAGGTCCGGGACTGACTCAACTAATGAAAAACTGTTTTTT. Protein: CATSRSGTDSTNEKLFF.